The present TCR beta chain was sequenced within a study of monozygotic twins with inflammatory bowel disease. Study-wide results and caveats: Resolution of different T cell subtypes was not achieved. Heterogeneous immunosuppressive treatment regimens may have introduced variability into patient repertoires.

This CDR3 comprises 16 residues. Used for each TCR library was approximately 4,000 ng of total RNA. Each sample's cDNA came from eight separate reactions. Reanalyzing the 5' RACE reads, TCRdb keeps one entry per CDR3 protein, without DNA. The sample totals approximately 150,000 distinct CDR3 sequences; its top ten clones hold roughly 2.3%. A note on this clonotype: Its target is not known.

The chain recombines TRBV12-3 or TRBV12-4 with TRBJ1-5; there is no DNA to check the TCRdb D call of TRBD1. This sequence was found in a human donor with ulcerative colitis or Crohn's disease, or a healthy co-twin of an affected twin (not recorded which). Sequenced input: blood. CDR3 amino acids: CASSRGGGAGNQPQHF.